A single sample gave rise to the 20 T cell receptor beta chains below, sequenced in a study of CD8+CD57+ T cells in acquired aplastic anemia. The template used for profiling TCR beta VDJ and CDR3 was genomic DNA. TCRdb re-derived calls from the reads in MiXCR, one entry per CDR3 protein. The sample lists fewer than 200,000 distinct CDR3 sequences, 71% occurring once. Sequencing involved patients with CD8+CD57+ cell expansion previously shown by flow cytometry. Sequencing input: sorted CD4+, CD8+, or CD8+CD57+ T cells (not recorded which) from PBMCs. These receptors were collected from a human donor with aplastic anemia.

This clonotype was seen just once. The V call is TRBV2, the J call TRBJ1-2, with D unclear. The germline V gene encodes CDR1 SNHLY and CDR2 FYNNEI. This CDR3 has 13 residues. V was shortened by 5 bases and J by 8 bases, with 15 bases between the two germline ends. CDR3 sequence (DNA): TGTGCCAGCAGTAAGTCGGAGGGATTCGGCTACACCTTC. The encoded protein is CASSKSEGFGYTF.

V usage is TRBV15 and J usage is TRBJ1-6; D ambiguous. The CDR3 spans 16 residues. V shed 2 bases and J shed 10 bases, with 18 bases lying between them. The germline CDR1 and CDR2 sequences are LNHNV and YYDKDF (reference sequence). CDR3 loop: CATSRYPIRLGSPLHF. The CDR3 DNA follows: TGTGCCACCAGCAGATACCCAATTCGACTTGGCTCACCCCTCCACTTT.

This chain links TRBV10-3 with TRBJ1-1; D is undetermined. CDR1 ENHRY and CDR2 SYGVKD come from the germline V gene. V dropped 3 bases and J dropped 13 bases, with 15 bases sitting between them. CDR3 length: 12 residues. The chain's CDR3 is CAISDRIPEDFF. The CDR3 coding sequence is TGTGCCATCAGTGACCGTATCCCTGAGGATTTCTTT.

The rearrangement joins TRBV20-1 to TRBJ2-1, with D perhaps TRBD2 (6 bases). This CDR3 has 13 amino acids. Trimming stripped 7 bases from V and 7 bases from J, with 17 bases between. The germline gives CDR1 DFQATT, CDR2 SNEGSKA (reference sequence). The CDR3 DNA sequence: TGCAGTGACTCGCCGGGAGAGGTGAATGAGCAGTTCTTC. It codes for CSDSPGEVNEQFF.

The V gene is TRBV20-1, the J gene TRBJ1-1, with D perhaps matching TRBD1 (6 bases). In germline, CDR1 is DFQATT, CDR2 SNEGSKA (reference sequence). V was cut by 2 bases and J by 0 bases, with 10 bases left in between. The CDR3 runs to 14 residues. For the CDR3, the DNA is TGCAGTGCTAGAAGAGGGGGTTTGAACACTGAAGCTTTCTTT. Encoded protein: CSARRGGLNTEAFF.

In its sample, this clonotype was seen a few times. This chain connects TRBV7-8 to TRBJ2-5; 8 bases map to TRBD1. Germline V gene lookup returns CDR1 SGHVS and CDR2 FQNEAQ. This CDR3 region has 15 residues. V gave up 5 bases and J gave up 0 bases; unmatched junction bases: 5. The CDR3 sequence: CASSAGTGHQETQYF. In DNA, the CDR3 is TGTGCCAGCAGCGCTGGGACAGGCCACCAAGAGACCCAGTACTTC.

The count of this clonotype is one. This chain connects TRBV5-8 to TRBJ2-7, with D hard to call. Trimming cost V 1 base and J 5 bases, with 10 bases left between them. Germline V lookup: CDR1 SGHTS, CDR2 YDEGEE. CDR3 size: 13 residues. The CDR3 loop reads CASSLYGPHEQYF. The DNA of the CDR3 is TGTGCCAGCAGCTTGTACGGGCCCCACGAGCAGTACTTC.

V usage is TRBV10-2 and J usage is TRBJ1-6; D ambiguous. V lost 8 bases and J lost 7, with 9 bases in between. The length of the CDR3 is 12 residues. Germline V gene data show CDR1 as WSHSY and CDR2 as SAAADI. The CDR3 DNA sequence: TGCGCCAGCGGCCCCGGGAATTCACCCCTCCACTTT. Protein: CASGPGNSPLHF.

This clonotype has more than one count but fewer than ten. The chain couples TRBV10-3 to TRBJ1-6; D is possibly TRBD1 (5 bases). The CDR3 runs to 13 residues. Germline lookup yields CDR1 ENHRY and CDR2 SYGVKD. Trimming took off 10 bases at V and 5 bases at J, with 12 bases between the two ends. CDR3 nucleotides: TGTGCCAGCAGGACAAGCGATAATTCACCCCTCCACTTT. It encodes CASRTSDNSPLHF.

The chain is built from TRBV5-5 and TRBJ2-1, with TRBD2 as a possible D gene (6 bases). From germline, CDR1 is SGHKS and CDR2 YYEKEE (reference sequence). This CDR3 contains 15 residues. Trimming pared 2 bases from V and 2 bases from J, leaving 11 bases between. CDR3 DNA sequence: TGTGCCAGCAGCTTATCGGGGGTAACCTACAATGAGCAGTTCTTC. It encodes CASSLSGVTYNEQFF.

The chain combines TRBV5-1 with TRBJ1-1, with D perhaps matching TRBD1 (6 bases). Trimming shortened V by 0 bases and J by 6 bases, and 15 bases separated the two germline ends. Germline CDR1 reads SGHRS; CDR2 reads YFSETQ. The CDR3 sequence is 15 residues long. CDR3 protein: CASSLGFLEGAEAFF. The CDR3 nucleotides are TGCGCCAGCAGCTTGGGGTTCTTGGAGGGGGCTGAAGCTTTCTTT.

As to this clonotype: Sequence at one end of the junction differs from germline and may be a read error. The rearrangement uses TRBV5-6 and TRBJ1-2, with no clear D. The germline CDR1 and CDR2 sequences are SGHDT and YYEEEE. The CDR3 is made up of 13 amino acids. The CDR3 sequence: CAGSLFHGEGYTF. The CDR3 DNA sequence: TGTGCCGGCAGCTTATTTCACGGCGAGGGCTACACCTTC.

This clonotype has a handful of counts. The chain couples TRBV20-1 to TRBJ2-7; D is possibly TRBD2 (5 bases). V dropped 5 bases and J dropped 2 bases, with 19 bases sitting between them. This CDR3 spans 15 amino acids. From germline, CDR1 is DFQATT and CDR2 SNEGSKA (reference sequence). CDR3: CSAQPEVRATYEQYF. The CDR3 bases are TGCAGTGCTCAGCCCGAGGTGAGGGCCACCTACGAGCAGTACTTC.

The chain couples TRBV19 to TRBJ1-5, with D maybe TRBD1 (6 bases). Trimming took off 3 bases at V and 4 bases at J, with 13 bases between the two ends. Germline loops: CDR1 LNHDA, CDR2 SQIVND (reference sequence). There are 15 residues in the CDR3. The CDR3 coding sequence is TGTGCCAGTAGTATTGGGACAAGGGGAAATCAGCCCCAGCATTTT. This codes for CASSIGTRGNQPQHF.

This chain uses TRBV19 with TRBJ2-3; D possibly corresponds to TRBD2 (6 bases). The length of the CDR3 is 12 residues. The germline gives CDR1 LNHDA, CDR2 SQIVND (reference sequence). V lost 7 bases, J lost 4 bases, and 9 bases lay in between. The CDR3 reads CASTGEPDTQYF. CDR3 sequence (DNA): TGTGCCAGTACGGGGGAGCCAGATACGCAGTATTTT. Full variable domain (remainder filled in from reference TRBV19 and TRBJ2-3): DGGITQSPKYLFRKEGQNVTLSCEQNLNHDAMYWYRQDPGQGLRLIYYSQIVNDFQKGDIAEGYSVSREKKESFPLTVTSAQKNPTAFYLCASTGEPDTQYFGPGTRLTVL.

This rearrangement joins TRBV7-3 to TRBJ1-3; D gene ambiguous. There are 13 residues in the CDR3. Germline-derived CDR1 and CDR2 are SGHTA and FQGTGA. Trimming left V 2 bases short and J 4 bases short, with 6 bases between. The CDR3 region has the DNA TGTGCCAGCAGCTTAGGCGTAGGAAACACCATATATTTT. Translation: CASSLGVGNTIYF.

V usage is TRBV12-3 or TRBV12-4 and J usage is TRBJ2-7; 9 bases agree with TRBD2. CDR3 length: 12 residues. CDR3 sequence (DNA): TGTGCGAGCGGGAGGAGCCCCTACGAGCAGTACTTC. As protein: CASGRSPYEQYF.

This clonotype was seen many times. The chain combines TRBV11-2 with TRBJ2-7; D not resolved. V was cut by 1 base and J by 0 bases, with 7 bases left in between. This CDR3 region has 14 residues. Germline V gene sequence: CDR1 SGHAT, CDR2 FQNNGV. The CDR3 region is CASSLGGPSYEQYF. The CDR3 nucleotides read TGTGCCAGCAGCTTAGGCGGTCCCTCCTACGAGCAGTACTTC.

The chain is built from TRBV20-1 and TRBJ2-3; TRBD2 matches at 9 bases. CDR1 is DFQATT, CDR2 SNEGSKA, per germline (reference sequence). The CDR3 covers 15 residues. Unmatched junction bases numbered 6, after V lost 1 base and J lost 4 bases. The CDR3: CSARGASGTPDTQYF. The CDR3 DNA is TGCAGTGCTAGAGGGGCTAGCGGGACCCCAGATACGCAGTATTTT.

This clonotype was seen ten or more times. The rearrangement uses TRBV20-1 and TRBJ2-7; 8 positions agree with TRBD2. The V and J ends lost 1 base and 7 bases, in that order; junction bases with no gene match: 12. The germline V gene encodes CDR1 DFQATT and CDR2 SNEGSKA (reference sequence). This CDR3 spans 15 amino acids. The CDR3 protein is CSARALLAGGREQYF. CDR3 bases: TGCAGTGCTAGAGCTTTGTTGGCGGGAGGAAGGGAGCAGTACTTC.